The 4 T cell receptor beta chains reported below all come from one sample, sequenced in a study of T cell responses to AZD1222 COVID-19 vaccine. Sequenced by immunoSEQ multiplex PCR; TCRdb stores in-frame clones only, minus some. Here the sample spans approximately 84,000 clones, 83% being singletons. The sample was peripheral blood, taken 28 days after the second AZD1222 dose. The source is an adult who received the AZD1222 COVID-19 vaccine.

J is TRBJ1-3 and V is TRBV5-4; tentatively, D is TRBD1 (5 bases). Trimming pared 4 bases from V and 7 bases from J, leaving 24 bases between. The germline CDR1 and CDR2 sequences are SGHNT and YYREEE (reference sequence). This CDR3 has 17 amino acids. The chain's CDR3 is CASSPELGSGSLNTIYF. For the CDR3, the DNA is TGTGCCAGCAGCCCCGAATTAGGGTCAGGGAGCCTGAACACCATATATTTT. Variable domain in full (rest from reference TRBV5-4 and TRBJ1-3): ETGVTQSPTHLIKTRGQQVTLRCSSQSGHNTVSWYQQALGQGPQFIFQYYREEENGRGNFPPRFSGLQFPNYSSELNVNALELDDSALYLCASSPELGSGSLNTIYFGEGSWLTVV.

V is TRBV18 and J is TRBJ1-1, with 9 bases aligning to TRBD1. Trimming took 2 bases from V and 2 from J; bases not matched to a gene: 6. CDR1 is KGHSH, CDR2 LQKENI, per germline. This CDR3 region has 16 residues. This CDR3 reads CASSPRTGADNTEAFF. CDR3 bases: TGTGCCAGCTCACCAAGGACAGGGGCCGATAACACTGAAGCTTTCTTT.

CDR3 in amino acids: CASSAKRQGGLYEYF. The DNA of the CDR3 is TGTGCCAGCAGTGCCAAGAGACAGGGGGGGCTCTACGAGTACTTC. The chain couples TRBV28 to TRBJ2-7; TRBD1 matches 9 bases. V shed 5 bases and J 11 bases; nucleotides not matched to a gene: 16. There are 15 residues in the CDR3. The V gene's germline CDR1 is MDHEN and CDR2 SYDVKM.

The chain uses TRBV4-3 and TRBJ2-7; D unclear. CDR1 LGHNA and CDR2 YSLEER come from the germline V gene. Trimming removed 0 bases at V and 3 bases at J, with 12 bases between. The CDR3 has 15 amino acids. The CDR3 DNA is TGCGCCAGCAGCCAAGATCACGGCGTCTACTACGAGCAGTACTTC. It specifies CASSQDHGVYYEQYF.